This entry lists 14 T cell receptor beta chains sequenced from one sample in a study of CD8 T cells in Susac syndrome. The RNA input was about 0.45 to 1 ug, and it was reverse transcribed with random hexamers. TCRdb processed the immunoSEQ multiplex PCR reads anew with MiXCR; each CDR3 protein has one entry. Of about 150,000 distinct CDR3 sequences in the sample, approximately 96% were seen once. The source material was CD8+ T cells from PBMCs. Receptors originate from a human donor with multiple sclerosis.

CDR3 bases: TGTGCCAGCTCAGCCTGGTTCGGCGGAGATACGCAGTATTTT. It yields the protein CASSAWFGGDTQYF. V usage is TRBV2 and J usage is TRBJ2-3; D uncertain. Trimming pared 8 bases from V and 5 bases from J, leaving 17 bases between. Germline V CDR1 and CDR2: SNHLY, FYNNEI. This CDR3 has 14 residues.

This rearrangement joins TRBV6-6 to TRBJ1-2; D is unresolved. Trimming stripped 2 bases from V and 7 bases from J, with 14 bases between. The CDR3 totals 14 residues. CDR1 and CDR2 from the germline V gene are MNHNY and SVGAGI (reference sequence). In DNA, the CDR3 is TGTGCCAGCAGTTACGGGTCGGCGAGGACTGGCTACACCTTC. This encodes CASSYGSARTGYTF.

V is TRBV7-9 and J is TRBJ1-2; D gene unclear. Germline CDR1 is SEHNR and CDR2 is FQNEAQ (reference sequence). The CDR3 totals 14 residues. Trimming stripped 5 bases from V and 4 bases from J, with 14 bases between. The CDR3 region is CASSTLSKSYGYTF. CDR3 DNA sequence: TGTGCCAGCAGCACACTGTCCAAGTCCTATGGCTACACCTTC. The full variable domain, with the rest looked up from reference TRBV7-9 and TRBJ1-2, is DTGVSQNPRHKITKRGQNVTFRCDPISEHNRLYWYRQTLGQGPEFLTYFQNEAQLEKSRLLSDRFSAERPKGSFSTLEIQRTEQGDSAMYLCASSTLSKSYGYTFGSGTRLTVV.

V usage is TRBV10-2 and J usage is TRBJ1-2; TRBD1 might be the D (5 bases). V was shortened by 5 bases and J by 6 bases, with 19 bases between the two germline ends. The CDR3 is 15 residues long. Germline lookup yields CDR1 WSHSY and CDR2 SAAADI. The CDR3 region has the DNA TGCGCCAGCAGTTATGATGGAGGGGCTGGGAATGGCTACACCTTC. It translates to CASSYDGGAGNGYTF.

The chain couples TRBV30 to TRBJ2-2; 8 nucleotides match TRBD1. The CDR3 contains 14 residues. From germline, CDR1 is GTSNPN and CDR2 SVGIG (reference sequence). V was pared by 3 bases and J by 7 bases, with 7 bases of the junction left unmatched. CDR3 protein: CAWSPGQGSGELFF. DNA of the CDR3: TGTGCCTGGAGCCCTGGACAGGGAAGCGGGGAGCTGTTTTTT.

The rearrangement uses TRBV15 and TRBJ2-3; D is perhaps TRBD1 (6 bases). Germline CDR1 reads LNHNV; CDR2 reads YYDKDF (reference sequence). V was trimmed by 1 base and J by 2 bases, leaving 16 bases between them. The CDR3 is 17 amino acids. CDR3: CATSRGRWDISTDTQYF. CDR3 coding DNA: TGTGCCACCAGCAGAGGCCGGTGGGACATATCCACAGATACGCAGTATTTT. Full variable domain (remainder filled in from reference TRBV15 and TRBJ2-3): DAMVIQNPRYQVTQFGKPVTLSCSQTLNHNVMYWYQQKSSQAPKLLFHYYDKDFNNEADTPDNFQSRRPNTSFCFLDIRSPGLGDTAMYLCATSRGRWDISTDTQYFGPGTRLTVL.

The chain is built from TRBV4-1 and TRBJ2-1; D is possibly TRBD2 (6 bases). The CDR3 spans 14 residues. The V end lost 1 base, the J end lost 3 bases, and 7 bases lay between the germline ends. The germline V gene has CDR1 MGHRA and CDR2 YSYEKL. Here the CDR3 reads CASSQGLDYNEQFF. In nucleotides, the CDR3 is TGCGCCAGCAGCCAAGGACTAGACTACAATGAGCAGTTCTTC.

This clonotype was found once. The rearrangement links TRBV9 to TRBJ2-7, with D possibly being TRBD1 or TRBD2 (6 bases each). The CDR3 is made up of 14 amino acids. V lost 3 bases, J lost 3 bases, and 13 bases lay in between. Germline assignment: CDR1 SGDLS and CDR2 YYNGEE. CDR3 residues: CASSATGAHYEQYF. CDR3 nucleotides: TGTGCCAGCAGCGCGACGGGGGCCCACTACGAGCAGTACTTC.

The chain recombines TRBV4-1 with TRBJ1-1; D may be TRBD1 (5 bases). V shed 0 bases and J shed 6 bases, with 8 bases lying between them. Germline CDR1 and CDR2: MGHRA and YSYEKL. The CDR3 is 13 amino acids. CDR3: CASSQERGAEAFF. For the CDR3, the DNA is TGCGCCAGCAGCCAAGAACGGGGGGCTGAAGCTTTCTTT.

The chain employs TRBV12-3 or TRBV12-4 and TRBJ2-3, with TRBD2 as a possible D gene (5 bases). CDR3 length: 11 amino acids. Here the CDR3 DNA reads TGTGCGGGAGTTGTTGATGATACGCAGTATTTT. This encodes CAGVVDDTQYF.

The chain employs TRBV11-1 and TRBJ1-1, with 9 bases lining up with TRBD1. The CDR3 covers 17 residues. Per the germline V gene, CDR1 is SGHAT and CDR2 is FQDESV (reference sequence). J was trimmed by 2 bases and V by 4 bases; bases with no gene match: 11. CDR3 loop: CASSSVQGARLNTEAFF. CDR3 bases: TGTGCCAGCAGCTCGGTACAGGGGGCGCGGTTAAACACTGAAGCTTTCTTT. The full variable domain, its missing parts supplied by reference TRBV11-1 and TRBJ1-1, is EAEVAQSPRYKITEKSQAVAFWCDPISGHATLYWYRQILGQGPELLVQFQDESVVDDSQLPKDRFSAERLKGVDSTLKIQPAELGDSAMYLCASSSVQGARLNTEAFFGQGTRLTVV.

The V call is TRBV23-1, the J call TRBJ1-1, with no clear D. TRBV23-1 falls under the ORF class, with uncertain function. This CDR3 is 12 amino acids long. V shed 5 bases and J shed 11 bases, with 15 bases lying between them. CDR3 nucleotides: TGCGCCAGCAGTATAGTCAGGTGGGTGGCTTTCTTT. It is translated as CASSIVRWVAFF.

This chain links TRBV15 with TRBJ2-1; D ambiguous. V lost 5 bases and J lost 8, with 13 bases in between. This CDR3 has 13 residues. Germline V gives CDR1 LNHNV, CDR2 YYDKDF (reference sequence). The CDR3 loop is CATSGRARDEQFF. CDR3 bases: TGTGCCACCAGCGGGCGAGCTCGGGATGAGCAGTTCTTC.

The rearrangement joins TRBV6-2 or TRBV6-3 to TRBJ1-1, with TRBD1 identical over 8 bases. CDR3 size: 12 residues. With 6 bases clipped from V and 7 bases from J, the junction kept 4 bases outside the gene matches. Germline CDR1 and CDR2: MNHEY and SVGEGT. The CDR3 DNA reads as TGTGCCAGCAGACCGGACAGGGATGAAGCTTTCTTT. Translating it yields CASRPDRDEAFF.